A selection of T cell receptor beta chains follows, all from one sample in a study of cytomegalovirus exposure and HLA in healthy donors. Measured with immunoSEQ multiplex PCR; TCRdb has only the in-frame clones, and not every one. Here the sample spans around 150,000 clones, 88% being singletons. The specimen was PBMCs. Receptors were obtained from a woman aged 35 to 49 in good health and CMV-seronegative. The CDR3 runs from the conserved cysteine through the conserved F or W. D genes are given only for firm matches. Some rows have no size entry. The others give once, few or many, or a class for an expanded clone.

>NA|17|TRBJ1-2|TRBV11-3|TRBD1
CASSLAGTGFANYGYTF
TGTGCCAGCAGCTTAGCAGGGACAGGGTTTGCAAACTATGGCTACACCTTC
>NA|13|TRBJ1-2|TRBV2|TRBD1
CASDRVGDYGYTF
TGTGCCTCCGACAGGGTCGGTGACTATGGCTACACCTTC
>NA|17|TRBJ2-3|TRBV4-1|TRBD1
CASSQGIGQGKRDTQYF
TGCGCCAGCAGCCAAGGGATCGGACAGGGAAAGCGAGATACGCAGTATTTT
>NA|16|TRBJ2-7|TRBV28|TRBD2
CASRNGGASGRHEQYF
TGTGCCAGCAGGAACGGGGGGGCTAGCGGGAGACACGAGCAGTACTTC
>NA|15|TRBJ2-3|TRBV11-3|NA
CASSLWEVGTDTQYF
TGTGCCAGCAGCTTATGGGAGGTCGGCACAGATACGCAGTATTTT
>once|14|TRBJ1-5|TRBV28|TRBD1
CASSSGQGDQPQHF
TGTGCCAGCAGTTCGGGACAGGGAGATCAGCCCCAGCATTTT
>NA|15|TRBJ2-3|TRBV18|TRBD2
CASSPPSGRFDTQYF
TGTGCCAGCTCACCACCGAGCGGGAGGTTTGATACGCAGTATTTT
>NA|19|TRBJ1-4|TRBV11-3|NA
CASSSQVGDTRSTNEKLFF
TGTGCCAGCAGCTCCCAGGTAGGGGACACCAGGTCCACTAATGAAAAACTGTTTTTT
>once|16|TRBJ2-1|TRBV7-9|TRBD2
CSSSPRAGALYNEQFF
TGTTCCAGCAGCCCGCGGGCGGGAGCTCTCTACAATGAGCAGTTCTTC
>NA|16|TRBJ2-7|TRBV7-9|NA
CASSPQERRAVYEQYF
TGTGCCAGCAGCCCGCAAGAGAGGCGGGCTGTCTACGAGCAGTACTTC
>NA|13|TRBJ2-5|TRBV10-1|NA
CASGGLEQETQYF
TGCGCCAGCGGGGGACTGGAACAAGAGACCCAGTACTTC
>NA|13|TRBJ2-5|TRBV5-4|TRBD1
CASSDRGVETQYF
TGTGCCAGCAGTGACAGGGGGGTCGAGACCCAGTACTTC
>NA|16|TRBJ2-7|TRBV5-4|TRBD2
CASSSAAGGRSYEQYF
TGTGCCAGCAGTTCAGCCGCGGGGGGCCGGTCCTACGAGCAGTACTTC
>NA|15|TRBJ2-1|TRBV13|TRBD1
CASSLEQGAYNEQFF
TGTGCCAGCAGCTTAGAACAGGGGGCTTATAATGAGCAGTTCTTC
>NA|13|TRBJ2-3|TRBV7-2|TRBD2
CASRPAGIDTQYF
TGTGCCAGCAGACCAGCGGGGATTGATACGCAGTATTTT
>NA|16|TRBJ2-3|TRBV19|TRBD1
CASSISLWTGEDTQYF
TGTGCCAGTAGCATATCACTCTGGACAGGGGAAGATACGCAGTATTTT
>NA|14|TRBJ1-4|TRBV10-2|NA
CASSLGLTNEKLFF
TGCGCCAGCAGTCTTGGGCTAACTAATGAAAAACTGTTTTTT
>once|14|TRBJ1-1|TRBV5-1|NA
CASSRQKGLAEAFF
TGCGCCAGCAGCCGACAGAAGGGGTTGGCTGAAGCTTTCTTT
>NA|16|TRBJ2-7|TRBV7-9|TRBD2
CASGGGSGRAAYEQYF
TGTGCCAGCGGGGGCGGTAGCGGGAGGGCCGCCTACGAGCAGTACTTC
>once|15|TRBJ2-2|TRBV5-1|NA
CASSLVPRGTGELFF
TGCGCCAGCAGCTTGGTTCCCCGGGGGACCGGGGAGCTGTTTTTT
>NA|15|TRBJ2-3|TRBV2|NA
CASSEVPRGTDTQYF
TGTGCCAGCAGTGAAGTGCCCCGGGGCACAGATACGCAGTATTTT
>NA|13|TRBJ2-2|TRBV5-1|NA
CASRESVTGELFF
TGCGCCAGCAGAGAATCGGTCACCGGGGAGCTGTTTTTT
>NA|18|TRBJ2-2|TRBV4-1|TRBD2
CASSQGVLAGLGAGELFF
TGCGCCAGCAGCCAAGGGGTGCTAGCGGGCCTAGGTGCCGGGGAGCTGTTTTTT
>NA|14|TRBJ1-2|TRBV6-5|TRBD1
CASRGTGGFYGYTF
TGTGCCAGCAGAGGGACAGGGGGCTTCTATGGCTACACCTTC
>NA|15|TRBJ1-1|TRBV5-1|NA
CASSLRGNMNTEAFF
TGCGCCAGCAGCTTGAGAGGGAACATGAACACTGAAGCTTTCTTT
>NA|13|TRBJ1-6|TRBV6-5|NA
CASSSHREAPLHF
TGTGCCAGCAGTAGCCACAGGGAAGCGCCCCTCCACTTT
>NA|13|TRBJ2-2|TRBV14|NA
CASSHVNTGELFF
TGTGCCAGCAGCCACGTCAACACCGGGGAGCTGTTTTTT
>NA|21|TRBJ1-2|TRBV28|TRBD1
CASSLGYNLNLQGAPMEGYTF
TGTGCCAGCAGCTTAGGCTACAACTTAAACCTTCAGGGGGCGCCTATGGAGGGCTACACCTTC
>NA|17|TRBJ2-3|TRBV6-4|TRBD2
CASSLSGGGRGTDTQYF
TGTGCCAGCTCGCTTAGCGGGGGGGGCCGGGGCACAGATACGCAGTATTTT
>NA|13|TRBJ2-5|TRBV10-3|NA
CAINRQIQETQYF
TGTGCCATCAACCGACAGATACAAGAGACCCAGTACTTC
>NA|14|TRBJ2-7|TRBV28|TRBD1
CASSLPRGSYEQYF
TGTGCCAGCAGTTTACCCAGGGGGTCCTACGAGCAGTACTTC
>NA|18|TRBJ1-4|TRBV9|NA
CASSIRGDNRGTNEKLFF
TGTGCCAGCAGCATCCGGGGGGACAACCGGGGTACTAATGAAAAACTGTTTTTT
>few|13|TRBJ2-7|TRBV4-3|NA
CASSQEGGGEQYF
TGCGCCAGCAGCCAAGAAGGGGGTGGCGAGCAGTACTTC
>NA|14|TRBJ1-1|TRBV9|NA
CASSAGLPNTEAFF
TGTGCCAGCAGCGCGGGACTACCCAACACTGAAGCTTTCTTT
>once|14|TRBJ2-2|TRBV5-6|NA
CASSPRGTAGELFF
TGTGCCAGCAGCCCACGCGGAACGGCCGGGGAGCTGTTTTTT
>NA|17|TRBJ2-3|TRBV7-2|TRBD2
CASSFPSGRFLADTQYF
TGTGCCAGCAGCTTTCCCAGCGGGAGGTTTTTGGCAGATACGCAGTATTTT
>NA|13|TRBJ1-5|TRBV2|NA
CASSGQLNQPQHF
TGTGCCAGCAGTGGACAGCTCAATCAGCCCCAGCATTTT
>NA|14|TRBJ2-7|TRBV5-1|TRBD1
CASSQTGQTYEQYF
TGCGCCAGCAGCCAAACGGGACAGACCTACGAGCAGTACTTC
>NA|12|TRBJ2-2|TRBV7-7|NA
CASSSGSGELFF
TGTGCTAGCAGCTCAGGGTCCGGGGAGCTGTTTTTT
>NA|14|TRBJ2-7|TRBV6-1|TRBD1
CASSPGTELYEQYF
TGTGCCAGCAGCCCCGGGACAGAGTTATACGAGCAGTACTTC
>NA|15|TRBJ1-5|TRBV5-5|NA
CASSYTGNNNQPQHF
TGTGCCAGCAGCTACACAGGGAATAACAATCAGCCCCAGCATTTT
>NA|15|TRBJ2-7|TRBV18|NA
CASSPPSSSTYEQYF
TGTGCCAGCTCACCACCAAGTTCATCTACCTACGAGCAGTACTTC